Listed below are T cell receptor beta chains from one sample, sequenced in a study of blood T cell repertoires in COVID-19. Sequencing used immunoSEQ multiplex PCR; TCRdb keeps in-frame clones, though not all of them. The profile shows about 160,000 clones, under 95% of them singletons. Sequencing input: peripheral blood. The source of these receptors is a man younger than 30 with acute or convalescent COVID-19. The CDR3 runs from the conserved cysteine through the conserved F or W. D genes are given only for firm matches. Clone size is given for some rows only: seen once, a few or many times, or a class if the clone is expanded.

j_call: TRBJ1-5; d_call: .; clone_size: few; v_call: TRBV4-1; cdr3_aa: CASSQPDNGNQPQHF; cdr3_nt: TGCGCCAGCAGCCAGCCCGACAATGGTAATCAGCCCCAGCATTTT
j_call: TRBJ1-2; d_call: .; clone_size: .; v_call: TRBV29-1; cdr3_aa: CSVTLTAPLYGYTF; cdr3_nt: TGCAGCGTAACTTTGACAGCCCCTCTCTATGGCTACACCTTC
j_call: TRBJ1-2; d_call: .; clone_size: .; v_call: TRBV4-2; cdr3_aa: CASSPRTADGYTF; cdr3_nt: TGTGCCAGCAGCCCCCGGACAGCGGATGGCTACACCTTC
j_call: TRBJ1-1; d_call: TRBD1; clone_size: .; v_call: TRBV27; cdr3_aa: CASTAGTGSFEAFF; cdr3_nt: TGTGCCAGCACCGCCGGGACAGGGTCCTTTGAAGCTTTCTTT
j_call: TRBJ2-2; d_call: TRBD1; clone_size: .; v_call: TRBV19; cdr3_aa: CASSSWRQGFPGELFF; cdr3_nt: TGTGCCAGTAGTAGCTGGAGACAGGGTTTTCCCGGGGAGCTGTTTTTT
j_call: TRBJ1-5; d_call: .; clone_size: .; v_call: TRBV18; cdr3_aa: CASSPIQISNQPQHF; cdr3_nt: TGTGCCAGCTCACCAATACAGATAAGCAATCAGCCCCAGCATTTT
j_call: TRBJ1-1; d_call: .; clone_size: .; v_call: TRBV9; cdr3_aa: CASSLAPHTEAFF; cdr3_nt: TGTGCCAGCAGCCTCGCGCCACACACTGAAGCTTTCTTT
j_call: TRBJ1-1; d_call: TRBD1; clone_size: .; v_call: TRBV19; cdr3_aa: CASSIQNRGPEAFF; cdr3_nt: TGTGCCAGTAGTATACAGAACAGGGGTCCTGAAGCTTTCTTT
j_call: TRBJ1-3; d_call: .; clone_size: .; v_call: TRBV19; cdr3_aa: CATRLWGPEGNTIYF; cdr3_nt: TGTGCCACGAGGCTATGGGGGCCTGAGGGAAACACCATATATTTT
j_call: TRBJ2-7; d_call: TRBD2; clone_size: .; v_call: TRBV2; cdr3_aa: CASMSSFRHTGTNTYEQYF; cdr3_nt: TGTGCCAGCATGAGTTCTTTCAGGCATACCGGGACTAATACATACGAGCAGTACTTC
j_call: TRBJ2-3; d_call: .; clone_size: .; v_call: TRBV18; cdr3_aa: CASSPRKGPQSDTQYF; cdr3_nt: TGTGCCAGCTCACCACGAAAGGGGCCTCAGTCAGATACGCAGTATTTT
j_call: TRBJ2-2; d_call: .; clone_size: .; v_call: TRBV4-2; cdr3_aa: CASSTTQPGTGELFF; cdr3_nt: TGTGCCAGCAGCACGACCCAGCCGGGCACCGGGGAGCTGTTTTTT
j_call: TRBJ1-2; d_call: .; clone_size: .; v_call: TRBV5-1; cdr3_aa: CASSLNSGGDYGYTF; cdr3_nt: TGCGCCAGCAGCTTAAACTCAGGCGGGGATTATGGCTACACCTTC
j_call: TRBJ2-5; d_call: TRBD1; clone_size: once; v_call: TRBV30; cdr3_aa: CAWSVLDRGQETQYF; cdr3_nt: TGTGCCTGGAGTGTACTGGACAGGGGGCAAGAGACCCAGTACTTC
j_call: TRBJ1-4; d_call: TRBD1; clone_size: .; v_call: TRBV24-1; cdr3_aa: CATSDSQGANEKLFF; cdr3_nt: TGTGCCACCAGTGATTCACAGGGGGCTAATGAAAAACTGTTTTTT
j_call: TRBJ2-1; d_call: .; clone_size: once; v_call: TRBV25-1; cdr3_aa: CASSDPRGSYNEQFF; cdr3_nt: TGTGCCAGCAGTGATCCCAGGGGTTCCTACAATGAGCAGTTCTTC
j_call: TRBJ1-4; d_call: .; clone_size: .; v_call: TRBV12-3/TRBV12-4; cdr3_aa: CASSGGGNEKLFF; cdr3_nt: TGTGCCAGCAGCGGGGGGGGTAATGAAAAACTGTTTTTT
j_call: TRBJ1-1; d_call: TRBD1; clone_size: .; v_call: TRBV11-2; cdr3_aa: CASSPTGGLNTEAFF; cdr3_nt: TGTGCCAGCAGCCCAACAGGGGGCCTGAACACTGAAGCTTTCTTT
j_call: TRBJ2-5; d_call: TRBD2; clone_size: .; v_call: TRBV5-1; cdr3_aa: CASSNPSGRFVQETQYF; cdr3_nt: TGCGCCAGCAGCAACCCTAGCGGGAGATTTGTCCAAGAGACCCAGTACTTC
j_call: TRBJ2-5; d_call: TRBD2; clone_size: .; v_call: TRBV30; cdr3_aa: CAWSVAGGAYETQYF; cdr3_nt: TGTGCCTGGAGCGTAGCCGGGGGGGCCTATGAGACCCAGTACTTC
j_call: TRBJ2-2; d_call: TRBD2; clone_size: .; v_call: TRBV19; cdr3_aa: CASSPSGGYTGELFF; cdr3_nt: TGTGCCAGTAGTCCTAGCGGGGGGTATACCGGGGAGCTGTTTTTT
j_call: TRBJ2-2; d_call: TRBD1; clone_size: .; v_call: TRBV6-5; cdr3_aa: CASRGTADTGELFF; cdr3_nt: TGTGCCAGCAGGGGGACAGCGGACACCGGGGAGCTGTTTTTT
j_call: TRBJ1-2; d_call: .; clone_size: .; v_call: TRBV16; cdr3_aa: CASSRAGGYGYTF; cdr3_nt: TGTGCCAGCAGTCGTGCGGGGGGGTATGGCTACACCTTC
j_call: TRBJ2-1; d_call: .; clone_size: .; v_call: TRBV9; cdr3_aa: CASSVGVLSYNEQFF; cdr3_nt: TGTGCCAGCAGCGTAGGTGTCCTCTCCTACAATGAGCAGTTCTTC
j_call: TRBJ1-1; d_call: .; clone_size: .; v_call: TRBV5-1; cdr3_aa: CASSLGQTPAAEAFF; cdr3_nt: TGCGCCAGCAGCTTGGGACAGACTCCTGCCGCTGAAGCTTTCTTT
j_call: TRBJ2-7; d_call: .; clone_size: few; v_call: TRBV24-1; cdr3_aa: CATSDLQVNEQYF; cdr3_nt: TGTGCCACCAGTGATCTACAGGTAAACGAGCAGTACTTC
j_call: TRBJ2-1; d_call: TRBD2; clone_size: .; v_call: TRBV9; cdr3_aa: CASSVLAGGNEQFF; cdr3_nt: TGTGCCAGCAGCGTGCTAGCGGGGGGGAATGAGCAGTTCTTC
j_call: TRBJ2-3; d_call: .; clone_size: .; v_call: TRBV2; cdr3_aa: CASSENGGGRTRSTDTQYF; cdr3_nt: TGTGCCAGCAGTGAAAACGGAGGGGGCCGAACGAGAAGCACAGATACGCAGTATTTT
j_call: TRBJ1-6; d_call: .; clone_size: .; v_call: TRBV2; cdr3_aa: CASSAGQSFNSPLHF; cdr3_nt: TGTGCCAGCAGCGCTGGACAGAGCTTTAATTCACCCCTCCACTTT
j_call: TRBJ2-7; d_call: .; clone_size: .; v_call: TRBV25-1; cdr3_aa: CASSPRKDSYEQYF; cdr3_nt: TGTGCCAGCAGCCCCCGAAAGGACAGCTACGAGCAGTACTTC